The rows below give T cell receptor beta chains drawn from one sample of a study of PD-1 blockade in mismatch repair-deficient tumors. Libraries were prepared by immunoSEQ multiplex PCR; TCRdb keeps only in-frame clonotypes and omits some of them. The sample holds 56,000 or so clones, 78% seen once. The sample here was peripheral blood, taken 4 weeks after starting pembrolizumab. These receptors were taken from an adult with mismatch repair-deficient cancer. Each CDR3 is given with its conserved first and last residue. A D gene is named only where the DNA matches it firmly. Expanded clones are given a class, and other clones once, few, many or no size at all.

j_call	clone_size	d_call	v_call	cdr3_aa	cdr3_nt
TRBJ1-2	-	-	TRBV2	CASLRRQVNYGYTF	TGTGCCAGCCTAAGACGACAGGTTAACTATGGCTACACCTTC
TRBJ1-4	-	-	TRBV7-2	CASSLRPSGTNEKLFF	TGTGCCAGCAGCTTACGCCCCTCTGGAACTAATGAAAAACTGTTTTTT
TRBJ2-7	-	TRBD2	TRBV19	CASSRGLAGASYEQYF	TGTGCCAGTAGCCGAGGACTAGCGGGAGCGTCCTACGAGCAGTACTTC
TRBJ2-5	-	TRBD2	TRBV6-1	CASSEIWREALETQYF	TGTGCCAGCAGTGAAATCTGGCGGGAGGCGCTCGAGACCCAGTACTTC
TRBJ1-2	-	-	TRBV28	CASSLNRNYGYTF	TGTGCCAGCAGTTTAAACAGAAACTATGGCTACACCTTC
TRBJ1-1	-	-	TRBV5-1	CASSSDSEAFF	TGCGCCAGCAGCTCCGACAGTGAAGCTTTCTTT
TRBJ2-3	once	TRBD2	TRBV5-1	CASASGSGSTDTQYF	TGCGCCAGCGCGAGCGGGAGCGGTAGCACAGATACGCAGTATTTT
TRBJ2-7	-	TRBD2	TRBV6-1	CASSEGLAAFYEQYF	TGTGCCAGCAGTGAAGGGCTAGCGGCCTTCTACGAGCAGTACTTC
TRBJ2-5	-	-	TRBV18	CASSPMGREETQYF	TGTGCCAGCTCACCAATGGGACGGGAAGAGACCCAGTACTTC
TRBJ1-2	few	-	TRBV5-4	CASSLAGEAYGYTF	TGTGCCAGCAGCTTGGCTGGGGAGGCCTATGGCTACACCTTC
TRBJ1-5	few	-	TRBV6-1	CASSLVPLNQPQHF	TGTGCCAGCAGCCTCGTGCCCCTTAATCAGCCCCAGCATTTT
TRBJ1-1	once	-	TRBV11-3	CASHGKAEAFF	TGTGCCAGCCACGGAAAGGCTGAAGCTTTCTTT
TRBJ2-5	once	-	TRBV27	CASSLSWATQETQYF	TGTGCCAGCAGTTTGTCGTGGGCAACTCAAGAGACCCAGTACTTC
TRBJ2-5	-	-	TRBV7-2	CASSPKGSQETQYF	TGTGCCAGCAGCCCCAAAGGGTCCCAAGAGACCCAGTACTTC
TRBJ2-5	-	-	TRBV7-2	CASSLQGTQYF	TGTGCCAGCAGCCTCCAAGGGACCCAGTACTTC
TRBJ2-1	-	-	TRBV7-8	CASSPASLVLFF	TGTGCCAGCAGCCCCGCCTCACTAGTTCTCTTCTTC
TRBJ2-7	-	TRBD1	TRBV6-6	CASATGGSYEQYF	TGTGCCAGCGCAACAGGGGGCTCCTACGAGCAGTACTTC
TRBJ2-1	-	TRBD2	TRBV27	CASSLAGAYNEQFF	TGTGCCAGCAGTCTAGCGGGAGCCTACAATGAGCAGTTCTTC
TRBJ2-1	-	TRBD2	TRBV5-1	CASSLDGLAGALSYNEQFF	TGCGCCAGCAGCTTGGACGGACTAGCGGGAGCCCTCTCCTACAATGAGCAGTTCTTC
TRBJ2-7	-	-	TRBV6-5	CASSYIGVTYF	TGTGCCAGCAGTTACATCGGGGTTACGTACTTC
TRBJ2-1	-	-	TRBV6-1	CASSDGEASYNEQFF	TGTGCCAGCAGTGATGGGGAAGCCTCCTACAATGAGCAGTTCTTC
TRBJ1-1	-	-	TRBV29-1	CSVAHGIMEAFF	TGCAGCGTAGCACACGGGATCATGGAAGCTTTCTTT
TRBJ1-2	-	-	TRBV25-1	CATSRGIVYGYTF	TGTGCCACGTCCAGGGGAATAGTCTATGGCTACACCTTC
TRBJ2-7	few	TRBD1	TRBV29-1	CSVRDSSYEQYF	TGCAGCGTAAGGGACAGCTCCTACGAGCAGTACTTC
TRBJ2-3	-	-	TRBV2	CASSAGTHSTDTQYF	TGTGCCAGCAGTGCCGGGACCCATAGCACAGATACGCAGTATTTT
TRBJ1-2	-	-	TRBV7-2	CASSLGGGVGYTF	TGTGCCAGCAGCTTAGGAGGGGGAGTTGGCTACACCTTC
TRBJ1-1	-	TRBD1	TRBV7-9	CASSLGRGQGAMNTEAFF	TGTGCCAGCAGCTTAGGGCGAGGGCAGGGGGCCATGAACACTGAAGCTTTCTTT
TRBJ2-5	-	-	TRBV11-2	CASSLDSREWQEETQYF	TGTGCCAGCAGCTTAGATTCGAGGGAATGGCAAGAAGAGACCCAGTACTTC
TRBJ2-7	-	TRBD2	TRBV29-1	CSVEAGTSGSSSYEQYF	TGCAGCGTTGAAGCCGGGACTAGCGGGTCGAGCTCCTACGAGCAGTACTTC
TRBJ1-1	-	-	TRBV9	CASSATANTEAFF	TGTGCCAGCAGCGCGACGGCTAACACTGAAGCTTTCTTT
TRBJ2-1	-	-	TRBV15	CATSQDSYNEQFF	TGTGCCACCAGCCAGGACTCATACAATGAGCAGTTCTTC
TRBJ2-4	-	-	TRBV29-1	CSVGGGGENIQYF	TGCAGCGTTGGGGGAGGGGGGGAAAACATTCAGTACTTC
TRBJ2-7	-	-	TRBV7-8	CASSLGRGEGEQYF	TGTGCCAGCAGCTTAGGCCGGGGTGAAGGCGAGCAGTACTTC
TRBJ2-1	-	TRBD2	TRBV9	CASSNKAGGPYNEQFF	TGTGCCAGCAGCAACAAAGCGGGAGGGCCCTACAATGAGCAGTTCTTC
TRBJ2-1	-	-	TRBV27	CASSLTLNDGNNEQFF	TGTGCCAGCAGTTTAACCTTGAACGACGGAAACAATGAGCAGTTCTTC
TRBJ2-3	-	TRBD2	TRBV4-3	CASSQGGLAGASTDTQYF	TGCGCCAGCAGCCAAGGTGGCTTAGCGGGAGCTAGCACAGATACGCAGTATTTT
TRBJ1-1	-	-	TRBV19	CASSIGRKGEAFF	TGTGCCAGTAGTATAGGTCGAAAGGGCGAAGCTTTCTTT
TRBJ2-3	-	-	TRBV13	CASSHTSLSTDTQYF	TGTGCCAGCAGCCATACTAGCCTAAGCACAGATACGCAGTATTTT
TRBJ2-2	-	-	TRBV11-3	CASTSGRDTGELFF	TGTGCCAGCACCTCGGGACGCGACACCGGGGAGCTGTTTTTT
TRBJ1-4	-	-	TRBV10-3	CAISESKAGDEKLFF	TGTGCCATCAGTGAGTCGAAGGCAGGGGACGAAAAACTGTTTTTT
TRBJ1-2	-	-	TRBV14	CASSHLVRAADGYTF	TGTGCCAGCAGCCACCTGGTGAGGGCCGCGGATGGCTACACCTTC
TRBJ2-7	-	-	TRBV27	CASTPDGYEQYF	TGTGCCAGCACTCCGGACGGTTACGAGCAGTACTTC
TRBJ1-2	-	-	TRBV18	CASSPTAGNYGYTF	TGTGCCAGCTCACCAACGGCGGGGAACTATGGCTACACCTTC
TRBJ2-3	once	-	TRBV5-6	CASSPPGLGQYF	TGTGCCAGCAGCCCCCCGGGACTGGGGCAGTATTTT
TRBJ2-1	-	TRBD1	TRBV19	CASSSGQINEQFF	TGTGCCAGTAGTTCGGGACAGATCAATGAGCAGTTCTTC
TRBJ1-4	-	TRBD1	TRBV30	CATHPDRGWEKLFF	TGTGCCACCCACCCCGACAGGGGCTGGGAAAAACTGTTTTTT
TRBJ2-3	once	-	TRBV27	CASSWREADTQYF	TGTGCCAGCAGCTGGAGGGAGGCAGATACGCAGTATTTT
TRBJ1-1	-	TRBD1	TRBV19	CASSLTGTGGSTEAFF	TGTGCCAGTAGTCTGACCGGGACAGGGGGTAGCACTGAAGCTTTCTTT
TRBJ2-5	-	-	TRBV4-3	CASSQDTSKETQYF	TGCGCCAGCAGCCAAGATACTAGTAAAGAGACCCAGTACTTC
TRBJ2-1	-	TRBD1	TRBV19	CASSPGTGWDNEQFF	TGTGCCAGTAGCCCCGGGACAGGATGGGACAATGAGCAGTTCTTC